This TCR beta chain was sequenced in a study of control samples from healthy donors and cancer patients. The germline V and J ends were trimmed by 3 bases and 2 bases, with 8 bases remaining between them. Germline V gives CDR1 PRHDT, CDR2 FYEKMQ (reference sequence). The CDR3 has 13 amino acids. Data came from immunoSEQ multiplex PCR; TCRdb stores just in-frame clones and leaves some out. The sample lists some 150,000 clones; under 95% were seen once. The receptor's source is a man younger than 35 in good health. V is TRBV13 and J is TRBJ2-7; no clear D. Material for sequencing was blood. For the CDR3, the DNA is TGTGCCAGCAGCTTTCGGTTACCCTACGAGCAGTACTTC. Translating gives CASSFRLPYEQYF.